The rows below give T cell receptor beta chains drawn from one sample of a study of T cells after posttransplantation cyclophosphamide. The method was immunoSEQ multiplex PCR; TCRdb's version includes in-frame clones alone and lacks a portion of them. Observed in the sample are over 35,000 clones, none of them singletons. Specimen: PBMCs. Every receptor here comes from a man between 35 and 55 years old in good health, CMV-negative, and a related stem cell transplant donor. CDR3s include the opening cysteine and the closing phenylalanine or tryptophan. The D gene is left open where the match is weak. Clone size is stated in some rows and not others, as once, few, many or a class when expanded.

j_call: TRBJ1-6
cdr3_length: 12
clone_size: few
v_call: TRBV30
d_call: NA
cdr3_aa: CAWKLTRGYLHF
cdr3_nt: TGTGCCTGGAAACTTACCAGGGGATACCTCCACTTT

j_call: TRBJ1-2
cdr3_length: 14
clone_size: NA
v_call: TRBV5-4
d_call: TRBD1
cdr3_aa: CASSPGQTNYGYTF
cdr3_nt: TGTGCCAGCAGCCCGGGACAGACTAACTATGGCTACACCTTC

j_call: TRBJ2-4
cdr3_length: 13
clone_size: many
v_call: TRBV11-3
d_call: NA
cdr3_aa: CASSKQVPNIQYF
cdr3_nt: TGTGCCAGCAGTAAACAAGTCCCTAACATTCAGTACTTC

j_call: TRBJ2-2
cdr3_length: 14
clone_size: many
v_call: TRBV19
d_call: NA
cdr3_aa: CASSQGGVTGELFF
cdr3_nt: TGTGCCAGTTCTCAGGGGGGTGTCACCGGGGAGCTGTTTTTT

j_call: TRBJ2-2
cdr3_length: 13
clone_size: many
v_call: TRBV11-3
d_call: NA
cdr3_aa: CASSPKNTGELFF
cdr3_nt: TGTGCCAGCAGCCCAAAGAACACCGGGGAGCTGTTTTTT

j_call: TRBJ1-1
cdr3_length: 13
clone_size: NA
v_call: TRBV29-1
d_call: TRBD1
cdr3_aa: CSTNGQGDTEAFF
cdr3_nt: TGCAGCACCAACGGACAGGGCGACACTGAAGCTTTCTTT

j_call: TRBJ1-6
cdr3_length: 15
clone_size: NA
v_call: TRBV7-2
d_call: NA
cdr3_aa: CASSSQGILYSPLHF
cdr3_nt: TGTGCCAGCAGCTCCCAGGGGATTTTGTATTCACCCCTCCACTTT

j_call: TRBJ2-7
cdr3_length: 16
clone_size: many
v_call: TRBV11-2
d_call: NA
cdr3_aa: CASSFPGGTATYEQYF
cdr3_nt: TGTGCCAGCAGCTTCCCAGGAGGGACAGCAACCTACGAGCAGTACTTC

j_call: TRBJ2-1
cdr3_length: 16
clone_size: many
v_call: TRBV7-2
d_call: TRBD1
cdr3_aa: CASSPWGGTGVDEQFF
cdr3_nt: TGTGCCAGCAGCCCCTGGGGCGGGACAGGGGTCGATGAGCAGTTCTTC

j_call: TRBJ1-3
cdr3_length: 15
clone_size: many
v_call: TRBV5-8
d_call: TRBD1
cdr3_aa: CASSSDRVPGNTIYF
cdr3_nt: TGTGCCAGCAGCTCAGACAGGGTGCCTGGAAACACCATATATTTT

j_call: TRBJ2-7
cdr3_length: 15
clone_size: NA
v_call: TRBV2
d_call: TRBD1
cdr3_aa: CASSEGMGTGYEQYF
cdr3_nt: TGTGCCAGCAGTGAAGGGATGGGGACAGGCTACGAGCAGTACTTC

j_call: TRBJ2-2
cdr3_length: 15
clone_size: many
v_call: TRBV5-1
d_call: NA
cdr3_aa: CASRTGGFDTGELFF
cdr3_nt: TGCGCCAGCAGGACTGGAGGGTTTGACACCGGGGAGCTGTTTTTT

j_call: TRBJ1-2
cdr3_length: 15
clone_size: NA
v_call: TRBV7-9
d_call: TRBD1
cdr3_aa: CASSPGQGGNYGYTF
cdr3_nt: TGTGCCAGCAGCCCCGGACAGGGGGGGAACTATGGCTACACCTTC

j_call: TRBJ2-3
cdr3_length: 15
clone_size: many
v_call: TRBV18
d_call: NA
cdr3_aa: CASSPPSGPLNTQYF
cdr3_nt: TGTGCCAGCTCACCACCGAGTGGGCCTCTTAATACGCAGTATTTT

j_call: TRBJ2-1
cdr3_length: 15
clone_size: few
v_call: TRBV15
d_call: TRBD2
cdr3_aa: CATSRELAGVGEQFF
cdr3_nt: TGTGCCACCAGCAGAGAACTAGCGGGAGTCGGCGAGCAGTTCTTC

j_call: TRBJ2-1
cdr3_length: 14
clone_size: NA
v_call: TRBV29-1
d_call: TRBD2
cdr3_aa: CSVVGLAGDNEQFF
cdr3_nt: TGCAGCGTTGTTGGGCTAGCGGGAGACAATGAGCAGTTCTTC

j_call: TRBJ1-1
cdr3_length: 14
clone_size: few
v_call: TRBV7-9
d_call: NA
cdr3_aa: CASTPGAKNTEAFF
cdr3_nt: TGTGCCAGCACCCCCGGAGCGAAGAACACTGAAGCTTTCTTT

j_call: TRBJ2-5
cdr3_length: 15
clone_size: NA
v_call: TRBV4-3
d_call: TRBD2
cdr3_aa: CASSQEGRAQETQYF
cdr3_nt: TGCGCCAGCAGCCAAGAAGGGAGGGCTCAAGAGACCCAGTACTTC

j_call: TRBJ2-2
cdr3_length: 16
clone_size: many
v_call: TRBV5-3
d_call: NA
cdr3_aa: CARSKRRGLNTGELFF
cdr3_nt: TGTGCCAGAAGCAAACGCAGGGGACTAAACACCGGGGAGCTGTTTTTT

j_call: TRBJ1-2
cdr3_length: 15
clone_size: few
v_call: TRBV27
d_call: TRBD1
cdr3_aa: CASSLSGTAFSGYTF
cdr3_nt: TGTGCCAGCAGTCTCTCCGGGACAGCTTTTTCTGGCTACACCTTC

j_call: TRBJ1-2
cdr3_length: 15
clone_size: NA
v_call: TRBV18
d_call: TRBD1
cdr3_aa: CASSRLGQPDYGYTF
cdr3_nt: TGTGCCAGCTCACGTCTGGGACAGCCCGACTATGGCTACACCTTC

j_call: TRBJ1-1
cdr3_length: 15
clone_size: many
v_call: TRBV11-3
d_call: NA
cdr3_aa: CASSGGVKGRTEAFF
cdr3_nt: TGTGCCAGCAGCGGAGGGGTAAAGGGAAGGACTGAAGCTTTCTTT

j_call: TRBJ2-5
cdr3_length: 15
clone_size: few
v_call: TRBV7-6
d_call: TRBD1
cdr3_aa: CASSLGTGQGETQYF
cdr3_nt: TGTGCCAGCAGCTTAGGGACAGGCCAAGGAGAGACCCAGTACTTC

j_call: TRBJ1-3
cdr3_length: 14
clone_size: many
v_call: TRBV4-1
d_call: NA
cdr3_aa: CASSQTDSGNTIYF
cdr3_nt: TGCGCCAGCAGCCAGACTGACTCTGGAAACACCATATATTTT

j_call: TRBJ1-3
cdr3_length: 14
clone_size: many
v_call: TRBV5-1
d_call: NA
cdr3_aa: CASSLEGYGNTIYF
cdr3_nt: TGCGCCAGCAGCTTAGAGGGATATGGAAACACCATATATTTT

j_call: TRBJ1-3
cdr3_length: 16
clone_size: medium-sized
v_call: TRBV2
d_call: NA
cdr3_aa: CASSLFTGPTGNTIYF
cdr3_nt: TGTGCCAGCAGCCTCTTTACAGGGCCTACTGGAAACACCATATATTTT

j_call: TRBJ2-3
cdr3_length: 11
clone_size: many
v_call: TRBV6-6
d_call: NA
cdr3_aa: CASSYPGTQYF
cdr3_nt: TGTGCCAGCAGTTATCCGGGGACGCAGTATTTT

j_call: TRBJ2-7
cdr3_length: 14
clone_size: many
v_call: TRBV19
d_call: NA
cdr3_aa: CASSIVGSSYEQYF
cdr3_nt: TGTGCCAGTAGTATAGTGGGGAGCTCCTACGAGCAGTACTTC

j_call: TRBJ2-1
cdr3_length: 12
clone_size: NA
v_call: TRBV6-5
d_call: NA
cdr3_aa: CASRSEPGEQFF
cdr3_nt: TGTGCCAGCCGCTCGGAACCAGGGGAGCAGTTCTTC

j_call: TRBJ1-2
cdr3_length: 11
clone_size: few
v_call: TRBV30
d_call: NA
cdr3_aa: CAWSQGRGYTF
cdr3_nt: TGTGCCTGGAGTCAGGGGCGAGGCTACACCTTC

j_call: TRBJ2-1
cdr3_length: 15
clone_size: many
v_call: TRBV7-3
d_call: TRBD2
cdr3_aa: CASSPWGGGPNEQFF
cdr3_nt: TGTGCCAGCAGCCCTTGGGGGGGAGGCCCAAATGAGCAGTTCTTC

j_call: TRBJ2-3
cdr3_length: 16
clone_size: NA
v_call: TRBV19
d_call: TRBD2
cdr3_aa: CASSIGGLAGTDTQYF
cdr3_nt: TGTGCCAGTAGTATAGGGGGACTAGCGGGCACAGATACGCAGTATTTT

j_call: TRBJ1-2
cdr3_length: 11
clone_size: many
v_call: TRBV29-1
d_call: TRBD1
cdr3_aa: CSVGQLYGYTF
cdr3_nt: TGCAGCGTGGGACAGCTCTATGGCTACACCTTC

j_call: TRBJ2-2
cdr3_length: 16
clone_size: many
v_call: TRBV11-2
d_call: NA
cdr3_aa: CASSLLFGTSAGELFF
cdr3_nt: TGTGCCAGCAGCTTACTGTTTGGGACTTCTGCCGGGGAGCTGTTTTTT

j_call: TRBJ2-1
cdr3_length: 12
clone_size: many
v_call: TRBV10-3
d_call: NA
cdr3_aa: CAISEGSGEQFF
cdr3_nt: TGTGCCATCAGTGAAGGAAGCGGGGAGCAGTTCTTC

j_call: TRBJ1-3
cdr3_length: 16
clone_size: many
v_call: TRBV11-3
d_call: NA
cdr3_aa: CASSSRRLSSGNTIYF
cdr3_nt: TGTGCCAGCAGCTCTCGACGACTGAGCTCTGGAAACACCATATATTTT

j_call: TRBJ2-7
cdr3_length: 14
clone_size: many
v_call: TRBV19
d_call: NA
cdr3_aa: CASSIGLSSYEQYF
cdr3_nt: TGTGCCAGTAGTATTGGACTAAGCTCCTACGAGCAGTACTTC